This record concerns one T cell receptor beta chain sequence. The sample belongs to a study of blood T cell repertoires in COVID-19. Study overall: Spain, Italy and the United States supplied samples that represented acute and convalescent COVID-19.

The data were produced by immunoSEQ multiplex PCR, yet TCRdb's version contains in-frame clones alone and is incomplete. The table includes roughly 94,000 clones, roughly 88% detected once. This CDR3 is built from 15 residues. From germline, CDR1 is SEHNR and CDR2 FQNEAQ (reference sequence). The V end lost 0 bases, the J end lost 2 bases, and 8 bases lay between the germline ends. The chain is built from TRBV7-9 and TRBJ1-5; possible D gene TRBD1, 5 bases. This sequence originates from a man aged 55 to 69 with acute or convalescent COVID-19. Sample: peripheral blood. The CDR3 sequence: CASSLAGDGNQPQHF. The CDR3 coding sequence is TGTGCCAGCAGCTTAGCAGGGGATGGCAATCAGCCCCAGCATTTT. Filled out from reference TRBV7-9 and TRBJ1-5, the complete variable domain reads DTGVSQNPRHKITKRGQNVTFRCDPISEHNRLYWYRQTLGQGPEFLTYFQNEAQLEKSRLLSDRFSAERPKGSFSTLEIQRTEQGDSAMYLCASSLAGDGNQPQHFGDGTRLSIL.